This T cell receptor beta chain was identified in a study of blood T cells in healthy people across ages. Collection of roughly 9.6 milliliters of peripheral blood was performed for each donor. Together with a sample-barcoded 5' primer, a J-beta primer mix was included in a second PCR lasting roughly 7 to 11 cycles. TCRdb independently ran MiXCR on the 5' RACE reads; one entry per CDR3 protein. The sample has 950,000 to 1,200,000 distinct CDR3 sequences; 35% to 45% are singletons. Sequencing used blood. The clonotype comes from a young man in good health.

The CDR3 sequence: CSARDFAGSYGYTF. As DNA, the CDR3 is TGCAGTGCTAGAGATTTTGCGGGGAGCTATGGCTACACCTTC. The chain uses TRBV20-1 and TRBJ1-2; no clear D gene. This CDR3 spans 14 amino acids. The germline V and J ends were trimmed by 0 bases and 4 bases, with 12 bases remaining between them. CDR1 and CDR2 (germline): DFQATT, SNEGSKA (reference sequence).